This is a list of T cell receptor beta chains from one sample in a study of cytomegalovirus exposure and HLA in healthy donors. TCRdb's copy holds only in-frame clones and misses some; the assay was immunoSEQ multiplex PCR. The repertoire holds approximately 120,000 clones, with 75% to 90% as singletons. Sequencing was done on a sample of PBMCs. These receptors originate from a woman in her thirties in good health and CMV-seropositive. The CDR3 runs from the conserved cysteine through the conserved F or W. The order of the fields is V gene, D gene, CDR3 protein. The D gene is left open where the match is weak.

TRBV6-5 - CASSSGGNNYGYTF
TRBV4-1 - CASSRTDRESGNTIYF
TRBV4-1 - CASSRSGHTGELFF
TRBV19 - CASTHTQGHTEAFF
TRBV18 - CASSPQDSQETQYF
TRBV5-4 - CASSPTGIEAFF
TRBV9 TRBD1 CASSVSLDRAGNTIYF
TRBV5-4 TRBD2 CASSLRTSGDEQYF
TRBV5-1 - CASSLAGGNTEAFF
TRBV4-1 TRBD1 CASSQDSRQGLEKLFF
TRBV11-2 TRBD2 CASSLWAGAGGDQYF
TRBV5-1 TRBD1 CASSGQGADEQFF
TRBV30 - CAWSVGETQYF
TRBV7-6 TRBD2 CASSFPQREGPAQETQYF
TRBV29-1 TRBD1 CSGDRDTEAFF
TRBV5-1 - CASSLVDLVSGNTIYF
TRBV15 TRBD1 CATSRDFWDSYEQYF
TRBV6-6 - CASSNRQDSGNTIYF
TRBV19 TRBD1 CASSIAGQGVNSPLHF
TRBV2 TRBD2 CASSGTSGFSTDTQYF
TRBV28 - CASIEHTRGSYEQYF
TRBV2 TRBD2 CASRRSGASSYEQYF